This T cell receptor beta chain stems from a study of cytomegalovirus exposure and HLA in healthy donors. Points from the study as a whole: 150 or so TCR beta chains were listed as cytomegalovirus-associated.

The CDR3 has 14 residues. Trimming removed 3 bases from V and 4 bases from J, with 12 bases in between. Germline loops: CDR1 SGHAT, CDR2 FQNNGV. The data were produced by immunoSEQ multiplex PCR, yet TCRdb's version contains in-frame clones alone and is incomplete. The sample yields about 280,000 clones, approximately 87% seen once. Note on this clone: The target antigen is unknown.

V usage is TRBV11-2 and J usage is TRBJ1-1; maybe TRBD1 (5 bases). The sequencing input was PBMCs. This clonotype was obtained from a young woman in good health and CMV-seronegative. The CDR3 loop reads CASSFSQGGTEAFF. The CDR3 DNA reads as TGTGCCAGCAGCTTTAGCCAGGGAGGCACTGAAGCTTTCTTT.